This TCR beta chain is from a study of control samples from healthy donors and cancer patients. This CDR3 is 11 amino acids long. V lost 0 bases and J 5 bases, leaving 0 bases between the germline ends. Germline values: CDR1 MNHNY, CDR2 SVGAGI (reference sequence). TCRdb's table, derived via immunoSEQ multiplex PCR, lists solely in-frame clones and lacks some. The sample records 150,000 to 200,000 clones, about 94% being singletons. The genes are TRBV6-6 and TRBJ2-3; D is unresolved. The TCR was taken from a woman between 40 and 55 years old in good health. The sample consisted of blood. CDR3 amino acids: CASSYSDTQYF. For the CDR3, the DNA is TGTGCCAGCAGTTACTCAGATACGCAGTATTTT.